This T cell receptor (beta chain) was sequenced during a study of radiation and T cells in renal cell carcinoma. Time point: blood 2 weeks post-SBRT. Treatment of the sample: 15 Gy SBRT to primary tumor, nephrectomy 4 weeks later. J gave up 4 bases and V 2 bases, and 6 bases lay outside the gene matches. This CDR3 contains 14 residues. The V gene's germline CDR1 is SQVTM and CDR2 ANQGSEA. Regarding this clone: Its antigen is still unknown.

Study findings and constraints: Top tumor clonotypes rose in blood 2 weeks post-radiation, then contracted.

The data were produced by immunoSEQ multiplex PCR, yet TCRdb's version contains in-frame clones alone and is incomplete. This table holds around 80,000 clones, around 76% found once. The sequences come from blood, collected from a patient whose treatment included radiotherapy and nephrectomy. V and J are TRBV29-1 and TRBJ2-5; TRBD2 matches 8 bases. The sequence derives from a man aged 60 to 75 with renal cell carcinoma. The CDR3 sequence: CSVEPPGLVETQYF. CDR3 bases: TGCAGCGTTGAACCGCCGGGACTAGTAGAGACCCAGTACTTC.